Each of the 8 T cell receptor beta chains below was sequenced from the same sample in a study of T cells in Graves' hyperthyroidism and ophthalmopathy. RNA transcripts yielded amplified TCR beta CDR3 regions. TCR CDR3 regions were first amplified by RT-PCR with HTBI primers. TCRdb reprocessed the multiplex PCR reads with MiXCR, giving one entry per CDR3 protein. The top ten clones hold over 15% of a sample with fewer than 900,000 distinct CDR3 sequences, roughly a sixth of them seen once. The sequenced sample was blood. The receptors shown here come from a woman between 45 and 60 years old with Graves' hyperthyroidism that later progressed to Graves' ophthalmopathy.

The chain combines TRBV24-1 with TRBJ2-2; D remains ambiguous. Trimming removed 0 bases at V and 5 bases at J, with 9 bases between. The CDR3 covers 15 residues. Germline V gene data show CDR1 as KGHDR and CDR2 as SFDVKD. This chain's CDR3 is CATSDLHPSTGELFF. In DNA form, the CDR3 reads TGTGCCACCAGTGATTTGCACCCCTCAACCGGGGAGCTGTTTTTT.

In this sample, this clonotype turned up many times. The chain combines TRBV11-2 with TRBJ2-1; 8 bases line up with TRBD1. CDR1 SGHAT and CDR2 FQNNGV come from the germline V gene. The junction had 8 bases not matched to a gene; V was cut back by 0 bases and J by 10 bases. The CDR3 runs to 15 residues. This CDR3 reads CASSLDGTGLSEQFF. The CDR3 nucleotides read TGTGCCAGCAGCTTAGATGGGACAGGCCTCTCCGAGCAGTTCTTC.

This clonotype has a count of ten or more. The rearrangement links TRBV7-3 to TRBJ2-2; D is ambiguous. V dropped 4 bases and J dropped 7 bases, with 13 bases sitting between them. The CDR3 covers 14 residues. In germline, CDR1 is SGHTA, CDR2 FQGTGA. The CDR3 sequence is CASSSQPGFGELFF. CDR3 DNA sequence: TGTGCCAGCAGCTCCCAACCCGGGTTCGGGGAGCTGTTTTTT.

This clonotype showed up many times. Because the CDR3's place on the DNA is in doubt, the DNA is left out and the CDR3 is given as listed by TCRdb. V and J are TRBV2 and TRBJ2-1. Termini included, the CDR3 measures 16 amino acids. CDR1 is SNHLY and CDR2 is FYNNEI in the germline V gene. CDR3 loop: CASSTSAVRVDNEQFF.

This clonotype showed up just a few times. The genes are TRBV6-2 or TRBV6-3 and TRBJ2-7, with 8 bases aligning to TRBD1. The length of the CDR3 is 16 residues. Germline V lookup: CDR1 MNHEY, CDR2 SVGEGT. J was trimmed by 0 bases and V by 8 bases; bases with no gene match: 12. The CDR3: CASRPDRGLPSYEQYF. CDR3 nucleotide sequence: TGTGCCAGCCGACCCGACAGGGGTCTCCCCTCCTACGAGCAGTACTTC.

A note on this clonotype: A much larger clone differs from this one at a single base, so this may be a read error. This chain joins TRBV7-3 and TRBJ2-7; weak D call: TRBD1 (5 bases). V was clipped by 5 bases and J by 2 bases, with 10 bases between them. CDR1 and CDR2 from the germline V gene are SGHTA and FQGTGA. CDR3 length equals 13 residues. The CDR3 DNA reads TGTGCCAGCAGCGAGGAACAGGCCTACGAGCAGTACTTC. Translated: CASSEEQAYEQYF.

This clonotype showed up just once. The chain carries TRBV4-1 and TRBJ2-1; D remains unclear. V dropped 3 bases and J dropped 4 bases, with 10 bases sitting between them. Per germline, CDR1 MGHRA and CDR2 YSYEKL. The CDR3 contains 14 residues. The CDR3 is CASSHDLTYNEQFF. In DNA form, the CDR3 reads TGCGCCAGCAGCCATGACCTTACTTACAATGAGCAGTTCTTC.

This chain connects TRBV20-1 to TRBJ1-5, with a tentative D call TRBD1 (5 bases). The V gene lost 3 bases and the J gene lost 9 bases, with 21 bases spanning the gap. The germline gives CDR1 DFQATT, CDR2 SNEGSKA (reference sequence). This CDR3 is 15 amino acids long. This chain's CDR3 is CSASLSGYIDPPQHF. In DNA form, the CDR3 reads TGCAGTGCTAGTCTGTCAGGGTATATTGATCCGCCCCAGCATTTT.